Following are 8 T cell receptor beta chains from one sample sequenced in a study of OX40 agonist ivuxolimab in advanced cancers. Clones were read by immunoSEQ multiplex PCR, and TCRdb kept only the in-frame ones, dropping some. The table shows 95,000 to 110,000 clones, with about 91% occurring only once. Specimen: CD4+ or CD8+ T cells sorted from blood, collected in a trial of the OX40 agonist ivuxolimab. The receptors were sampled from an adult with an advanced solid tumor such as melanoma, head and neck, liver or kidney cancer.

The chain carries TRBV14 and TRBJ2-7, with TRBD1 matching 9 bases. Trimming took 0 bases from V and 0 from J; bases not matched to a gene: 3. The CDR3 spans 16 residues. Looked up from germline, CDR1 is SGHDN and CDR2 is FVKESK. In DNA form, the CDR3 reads TGTGCCAGCAGCCAAGATGTGACAGGGGGCTCCTACGAGCAGTACTTC. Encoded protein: CASSQDVTGGSYEQYF.

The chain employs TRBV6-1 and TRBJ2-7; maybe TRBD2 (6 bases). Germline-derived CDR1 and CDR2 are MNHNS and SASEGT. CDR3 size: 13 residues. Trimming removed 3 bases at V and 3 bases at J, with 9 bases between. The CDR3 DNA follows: TGTGCCAGCAGTGAGGGGGGACTCTACGAGCAGTACTTC. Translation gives CASSEGGLYEQYF.

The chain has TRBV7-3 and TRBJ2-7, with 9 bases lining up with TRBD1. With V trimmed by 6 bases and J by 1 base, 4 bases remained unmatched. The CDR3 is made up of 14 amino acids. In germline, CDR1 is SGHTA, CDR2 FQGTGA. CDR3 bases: TGTGCCAGCAGGGGGGACAGGGCTTCCTACGAGCAGTACTTC. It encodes CASRGDRASYEQYF.

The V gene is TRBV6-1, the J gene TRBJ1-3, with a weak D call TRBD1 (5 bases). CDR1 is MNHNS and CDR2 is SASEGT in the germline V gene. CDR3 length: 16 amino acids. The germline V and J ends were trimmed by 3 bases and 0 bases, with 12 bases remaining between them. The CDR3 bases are TGTGCCAGCAGTGAGGCCGGAGGGACCTCTGGAAACACCATATATTTT. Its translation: CASSEAGGTSGNTIYF.

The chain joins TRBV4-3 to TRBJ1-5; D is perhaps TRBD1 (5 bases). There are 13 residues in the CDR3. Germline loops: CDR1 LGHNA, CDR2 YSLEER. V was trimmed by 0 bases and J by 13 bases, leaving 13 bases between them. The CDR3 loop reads CASSQDFDSRQHF. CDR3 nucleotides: TGCGCCAGCAGCCAAGATTTCGACAGCCGTCAGCATTTT.

For the CDR3, the DNA is TGTGCCAGCAGCCAAGGCATTACACGGGGTGAGCAGTTCTTC. The encoded protein is CASSQGITRGEQFF. The gene calls are TRBV7-2 and TRBJ2-1; D perhaps matches TRBD2 (5 bases). V was trimmed by 5 bases and J by 9 bases, leaving 17 bases between them. CDR1 is SGHTA, CDR2 FQGNSA, per germline. CDR3 length: 14 amino acids.

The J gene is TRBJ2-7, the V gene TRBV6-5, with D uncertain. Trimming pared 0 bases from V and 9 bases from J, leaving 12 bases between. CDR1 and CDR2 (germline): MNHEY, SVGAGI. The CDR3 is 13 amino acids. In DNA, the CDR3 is TGTGCCAGCAGTTACTCGTCTGGTTCCGGGCAGTACTTC. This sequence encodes CASSYSSGSGQYF.

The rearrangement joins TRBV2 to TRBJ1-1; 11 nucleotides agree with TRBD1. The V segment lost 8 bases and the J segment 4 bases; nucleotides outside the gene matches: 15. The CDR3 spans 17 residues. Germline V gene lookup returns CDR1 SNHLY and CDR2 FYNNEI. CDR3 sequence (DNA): TGTGCCAGCCTCAGGAGGGACAGGGGGGTTCCGGGCACTGAAGCTTTCTTT. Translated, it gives CASLRRDRGVPGTEAFF.